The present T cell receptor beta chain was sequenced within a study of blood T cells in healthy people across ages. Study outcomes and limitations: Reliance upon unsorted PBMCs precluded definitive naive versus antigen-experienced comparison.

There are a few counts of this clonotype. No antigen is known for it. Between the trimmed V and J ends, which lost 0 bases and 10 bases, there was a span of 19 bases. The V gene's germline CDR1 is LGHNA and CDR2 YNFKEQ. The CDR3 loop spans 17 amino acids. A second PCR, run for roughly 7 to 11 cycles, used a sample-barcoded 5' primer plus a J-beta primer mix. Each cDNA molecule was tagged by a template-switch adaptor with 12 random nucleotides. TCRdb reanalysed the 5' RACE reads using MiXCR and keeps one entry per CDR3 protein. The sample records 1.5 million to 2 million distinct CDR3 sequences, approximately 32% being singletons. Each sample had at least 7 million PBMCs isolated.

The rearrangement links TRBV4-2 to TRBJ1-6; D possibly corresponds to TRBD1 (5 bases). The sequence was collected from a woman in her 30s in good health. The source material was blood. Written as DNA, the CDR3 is TGTGCCAGCAGCCAAGAGGGGGGACTAGGGTACAACTCACCCCTCCACTTT. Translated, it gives CASSQEGGLGYNSPLHF.